This entry lists 31 T cell receptor beta chains sequenced from one sample in a study of T cell responses to AZD1222 COVID-19 vaccine. Repertoires were generated with immunoSEQ multiplex PCR, while TCRdb's copy carries only in-frame clones and drops some. Among 100,000 to 150,000 clones, more than 80% were seen once, and the ten largest hold roughly 4%. The material was peripheral blood, obtained 28 days after the second AZD1222 dose. The receptor source for this set is an adult who received the AZD1222 COVID-19 vaccine.

The gene calls are TRBV6-2 or TRBV6-3 and TRBJ1-1; D unresolved. The CDR3 length is 14 residues. The ends were cut back, 6 bases at V and 6 bases at J, with 17 bases in the middle. Germline lookup yields CDR1 MNHEY and CDR2 SVGEGT. CDR3: CASSTPGSISEAFF. In DNA, the CDR3 is TGTGCCAGCAGCACCCCCGGCAGTATCTCTGAAGCTTTCTTT.

This chain links TRBV5-5 with TRBJ1-5; weak D call: TRBD1 (6 bases). The CDR3 is made up of 15 amino acids. Germline values: CDR1 SGHKS, CDR2 YYEKEE (reference sequence). Trimming shortened V by 4 bases and J by 0 bases, and 11 bases separated the two germline ends. In nucleotides, the CDR3 is TGTGCCAGCAGCCGACAACAGGGTAGCAATCAGCCCCAGCATTTT. Translation: CASSRQQGSNQPQHF.

This chain joins TRBV2 and TRBJ1-6; 8 bases are a match to TRBD1. This CDR3 has 16 amino acids. Germline V gene data show CDR1 as SNHLY and CDR2 as FYNNEI. V was clipped by 2 bases and J by 7 bases; unmatched bases: 7. CDR3 sequence reads: CASSEWQGARNSPLHF. In DNA form, the CDR3 reads TGTGCCAGCAGTGAATGGCAGGGGGCGAGGAATTCACCCCTCCACTTT. The complete variable domain, with remaining parts taken from reference TRBV2 and TRBJ1-6, reads EPEVTQTPSHQVTQMGQEVILRCVPISNHLYFYWYRQILGQKVEFLVSFYNNEISEKSEIFDDQFSVERPDGSNFTLKIRSTKLEDSAMYFCASSEWQGARNSPLHFGNGTRLTVT.

With regard to this clone: The sample holds other DNA sequences that translate to the same CDR3. The chain uses TRBV28 and TRBJ2-7, with 7 bases identical to TRBD1. V trimming: 4 bases; J trimming: 2 bases; junction bases outside the gene matches: 14. CDR3 size: 17 residues. The germline V gene has CDR1 MDHEN and CDR2 SYDVKM. The DNA of the CDR3 is TGTGCCAGCAGTTACACGCCCGGGACAGCCGTTACCTACGAGCAGTACTTC. Translating it yields CASSYTPGTAVTYEQYF.

The J gene is TRBJ1-2, the V gene TRBV3-1 (or the pseudogene TRBV3-2), with D hard to call. The V and J ends lost 8 bases and 3 bases respectively, with 25 bases between them. Germline lookup yields CDR1 LGHDT and CDR2 YNNKEL (reference sequence). The CDR3 is 17 residues long. The CDR3 is CASARIGGRQVDYGYTF. CDR3 in DNA: TGTGCCAGCGCCCGGATCGGAGGGAGGCAAGTTGACTATGGCTACACCTTC.

The CDR3 DNA reads TGTGCCAGCAGCAAAAGAACGGGGACGAGCACAGATACGCAGTATTTT. Its protein is CASSKRTGTSTDTQYF. The chain is built from TRBV21-1 and TRBJ2-3. TRBV21-1 is listed as a pseudogene. This CDR3 contains 16 residues.

V and J are TRBV11-3 and TRBJ2-7; 9 bases are a match to TRBD1. The ends lost 5 bases at V and 10 bases at J; junction bases unmatched: 3. The CDR3 has 11 residues. Germline V gene lookup returns CDR1 SGHNT and CDR2 YENEEA. The CDR3 sequence is CASSQGQGQYF. In DNA, the CDR3 is TGTGCCAGCAGCCAGGGACAGGGTCAGTACTTC.

The CDR3 bases are TGTGCCAGCAGTTTGAGACAGGGCCTAAGCAATCAGCCCCAGCATTTT. Translated: CASSLRQGLSNQPQHF. The chain uses TRBV28 and TRBJ1-5, with 7 bases identical to TRBD1. The CDR3 loop spans 16 amino acids. Germline trimming cut 3 bases from V and 1 base from J; bases unmatched to any gene: 6. Germline lookup yields CDR1 MDHEN and CDR2 SYDVKM.

J is TRBJ2-5 and V is TRBV19; the match to TRBD2 covers 10 bases. V gave up 3 bases and J gave up 5 bases; unmatched junction bases: 12. This CDR3 contains 17 residues. Germline V gene lookup returns CDR1 LNHDA and CDR2 SQIVND (reference sequence). The CDR3 loop reads CASSMSVGLAVDETQYF. For the CDR3, the DNA is TGTGCCAGTAGTATGAGCGTTGGACTAGCGGTCGATGAGACCCAGTACTTC.

This clone was seen a single time. The genes are TRBV27 and TRBJ1-2; D not certain. CDR1 MNHEY and CDR2 SMNVEV come from the germline V gene (reference sequence). Between the trimmed V and J ends, which lost 2 bases and 2 bases, there was a span of 12 bases. This CDR3 is 15 amino acids long. The CDR3 nucleotides are TGTGCCAGCAGTTTAGGCACAGTAAAAAACTATGGCTACACCTTC. Translated, it gives CASSLGTVKNYGYTF.

The chain couples TRBV19 to TRBJ2-5, with TRBD1 matching 9 bases. Germline V gene data show CDR1 as LNHDA and CDR2 as SQIVND (reference sequence). This CDR3 is built from 15 residues. After removal of 5 bases from V and 5 bases from J, the junction contained 9 bases not matched to a gene. The CDR3 DNA is TGTGCCAGTAGTTCGTCCGGGACAGGGAGGGAGACCCAGTACTTC. Translation gives CASSSSGTGRETQYF.

The J gene is TRBJ1-6, the V gene TRBV7-2; tentative D call: TRBD1 (5 bases). The V end lost 4 bases, the J end lost 6 bases, and 22 bases lay between the germline ends. Per the germline V gene, CDR1 is SGHTA and CDR2 is FQGNSA. The CDR3 totals 18 residues. The CDR3 nucleotides read TGTGCCAGCAGCTCCCGCCCGGGAGGTGGGGCGCTTAATTCACCCCTCCACTTT. It is translated as CASSSRPGGGALNSPLHF.

The J gene is TRBJ2-6, the V gene TRBV28; 9 bases fit TRBD1. This CDR3 has 17 residues. The V and J ends lost 4 bases and 0 bases, in that order; junction bases with no gene match: 4. CDR1 and CDR2 (germline): MDHEN, SYDVKM. CDR3 residues: CASSYRDRVSGANVLTF. Written as DNA, the CDR3 is TGTGCCAGCAGTTACCGGGACAGGGTCTCTGGGGCCAACGTCCTGACTTTC.

This chain connects TRBV6-5 to TRBJ2-3; no clear D gene. The germline CDR1 and CDR2 sequences are MNHEY and SVGAGI. This CDR3 is 13 amino acids long. V dropped 3 bases and J dropped 7 bases, with 11 bases sitting between them. The CDR3 nucleotides are TGTGCCAGCAGTTATGCCGGCTGGAATACGCAGTATTTT. Translated: CASSYAGWNTQYF.

This chain connects TRBV4-3 to TRBJ1-1, with unresolved D. Germline V CDR1 and CDR2: LGHNA, YSLEER. The CDR3 sequence is 14 residues long. V was trimmed by 2 bases and J by 0 bases, leaving 7 bases between them. CDR3 sequence: CASSQQELNTEAFF. CDR3 in DNA: TGCGCCAGCAGCCAACAGGAGTTGAACACTGAAGCTTTCTTT.

The chain has TRBV28 and TRBJ1-1; D unresolved. The length of the CDR3 is 14 residues. The germline V gene encodes CDR1 MDHEN and CDR2 SYDVKM. The V and J ends lost 5 bases and 2 bases respectively, with 12 bases between them. As DNA, the CDR3 is TGTGCCAGCAGTACCCCGGGTCGTAACACTGAAGCTTTCTTT. Protein sequence: CASSTPGRNTEAFF.

The chain carries TRBV25-1 and TRBJ2-1, with 8 bases that match TRBD1. V lost 8 bases, J lost 0 bases, and 6 bases stayed unmatched. CDR1 is MGHDK and CDR2 is SYGVNS in the germline V gene. The CDR3 has 15 amino acids. The CDR3 DNA reads as TGTGCCAGCGGAGGGGGGACAGGCTCCTACAATGAGCAGTTCTTC. It is translated as CASGGGTGSYNEQFF.

The chain joins TRBV14 to TRBJ1-5; no definite D call. CDR3 length equals 14 residues. V was pared by 2 bases and J by 0 bases, with 5 bases between. Germline V CDR1 and CDR2: SGHDN, FVKESK. CDR3 sequence: CASSQLDSNQPQHF. The DNA for the CDR3 is TGTGCCAGCAGCCAACTCGATAGCAATCAGCCCCAGCATTTT.

This sequence joins TRBV5-1 and TRBJ2-7; possibly TRBD1 or TRBD2 for D (5 bases each). CDR1 and CDR2 from the germline V gene are SGHRS and YFSETQ. The CDR3 extends over 14 amino acids. Trimming took off 1 base at V and 3 bases at J, with 11 bases between the two ends. CDR3 sequence: CASSLWGTNYEQYF. In nucleotides, the CDR3 is TGCGCCAGCAGCTTGTGGGGGACGAACTACGAGCAGTACTTC.

The rearrangement uses TRBV12-3 or TRBV12-4 and TRBJ2-3; the match to TRBD2 covers 8 bases. The CDR3 is 12 residues long. Germline trimming cut 11 bases from V and 4 bases from J; bases unmatched to any gene: 5. The CDR3 region is CASRGGADTQYF. DNA of the CDR3: TGTGCCTCTCGGGGGGGGGCAGATACGCAGTATTTT.

The genes are TRBV28 and TRBJ1-2; no clear D. This CDR3 comprises 14 residues. V dropped 3 bases and J dropped 0 bases, with 8 bases sitting between them. The germline CDR1 and CDR2 sequences are MDHEN and SYDVKM. This chain's CDR3 is CASSLHSSNYGYTF. The CDR3 coding sequence is TGTGCCAGCAGTTTGCACAGCTCTAACTATGGCTACACCTTC.

V and J are TRBV6-5 and TRBJ1-1; TRBD1 matches 8 bases. Germline V gene data show CDR1 as MNHEY and CDR2 as SVGAGI. Trimming cost V 6 bases and J 6 bases; bases outside gene matches: 12. The CDR3 length is 15 residues. The CDR3 region has the DNA TGTGCCAGCAGACCCCTCTCGTCGGACAGGGCTGAAGCTTTCTTT. Its translation is CASRPLSSDRAEAFF.

V gene TRBV30 combines with J gene TRBJ2-1, with 12 nucleotides matching TRBD2. Trimming at V came to 8 bases and at J to 8 bases, leaving 10 bases not matched to a gene. The CDR3 runs to 14 residues. Per germline, CDR1 GTSNPN and CDR2 SVGIG (reference sequence). CDR3: CAGGPSGGVDEQFF. The CDR3 DNA follows: TGTGCCGGTGGCCCTAGCGGGGGGGTTGATGAGCAGTTCTTC.

This sequence joins TRBV6-5 and TRBJ1-6; D gene ambiguous. The CDR3 runs to 13 residues. V was shortened by 7 bases and J by 12 bases, with 16 bases between the two germline ends. Per germline, CDR1 MNHEY and CDR2 SVGAGI. For the CDR3, the DNA is TGTGCCAGCACCCGAGGCGAGGGAGGACCCCTCCACTTT. Amino acids: CASTRGEGGPLHF.

This chain uses TRBV19 with TRBJ2-5, with TRBD2 matching 13 bases. The CDR3 runs 17 residues. V lost 3 bases and J lost 5; bases outside the gene matches: 9. Germline V lookup: CDR1 LNHDA, CDR2 SQIVND (reference sequence). For the CDR3, the DNA is TGTGCCAGTAGTATTTTCGCACTAGCGGGGGGGAGTGAGACCCAGTACTTC. Its protein product is CASSIFALAGGSETQYF.

The chain couples TRBV7-2 to TRBJ2-4, with D possibly matching TRBD2 (5 bases). This CDR3 spans 15 amino acids. The V gene lost 5 bases and the J gene lost 5 bases, with 16 bases spanning the gap. Looked up from germline, CDR1 is SGHTA and CDR2 is FQGNSA. Here the CDR3 reads CASSKYRGIQNIQYF. The CDR3 DNA follows: TGTGCCAGCAGCAAATACCGGGGTATACAAAACATTCAGTACTTC.

The chain carries TRBV6-2 or TRBV6-3 and TRBJ2-1; 10 nucleotides agree with TRBD2. The CDR3 consists of 17 residues. V gave up 6 bases and J gave up 1 base; unmatched junction bases: 9. In germline, CDR1 is MNHEY, CDR2 SVGEGT. The chain's CDR3 is CASSLQSGGASYNEQFF. CDR3 DNA: TGTGCCAGCAGCCTGCAGAGCGGGGGGGCATCCTACAATGAGCAGTTCTTC.

The CDR3 DNA is TGTGCCAGCAGCTCACAGGGTAGCACTGAAGCTTTCTTT. Protein: CASSSQGSTEAFF. The chain carries TRBV7-6 and TRBJ1-1, with D perhaps TRBD1 (6 bases). The germline CDR1 and CDR2 sequences are SGHVS and FNYEAQ. V dropped 4 bases and J dropped 4 bases, with 10 bases sitting between them. This CDR3 is 13 amino acids long.

The chain carries TRBV5-1 and TRBJ1-2; 9 bases are shared with TRBD1. CDR1 and CDR2 (germline): SGHRS, YFSETQ. V lost 0 bases and J lost 8; bases outside the gene matches: 8. The CDR3 runs to 15 residues. CDR3 sequence (DNA): TGCGCCAGCAGCTTGGGACCGGGACAGGGAAACGGCTACACCTTC. Translating it yields CASSLGPGQGNGYTF.

The chain carries TRBV9 and TRBJ2-7, with 11 bases lining up with TRBD1. V shed 3 bases, J shed 2 bases, and the junction held 4 bases outside the gene matches. Looked up from germline, CDR1 is SGDLS and CDR2 is YYNGEE. This CDR3 has 15 residues. CDR3 nucleotides: TGTGCCAGCAGCGCCGGGACAGGGGGTCCCTACGAGCAGTACTTC. Translated: CASSAGTGGPYEQYF.

The chain's CDR3 is CASSRQAGGNSPLHF. The CDR3 bases are TGTGCCAGCAGTCGCCAAGCCGGGGGTAATTCACCCCTCCACTTT. The chain employs TRBV6-5 and TRBJ1-6; D may be TRBD1 (5 bases). Between the trimmed V and J ends, which lost 5 bases and 6 bases, there was a span of 14 bases. Looked up from germline, CDR1 is MNHEY and CDR2 is SVGAGI. There are 15 residues in the CDR3.